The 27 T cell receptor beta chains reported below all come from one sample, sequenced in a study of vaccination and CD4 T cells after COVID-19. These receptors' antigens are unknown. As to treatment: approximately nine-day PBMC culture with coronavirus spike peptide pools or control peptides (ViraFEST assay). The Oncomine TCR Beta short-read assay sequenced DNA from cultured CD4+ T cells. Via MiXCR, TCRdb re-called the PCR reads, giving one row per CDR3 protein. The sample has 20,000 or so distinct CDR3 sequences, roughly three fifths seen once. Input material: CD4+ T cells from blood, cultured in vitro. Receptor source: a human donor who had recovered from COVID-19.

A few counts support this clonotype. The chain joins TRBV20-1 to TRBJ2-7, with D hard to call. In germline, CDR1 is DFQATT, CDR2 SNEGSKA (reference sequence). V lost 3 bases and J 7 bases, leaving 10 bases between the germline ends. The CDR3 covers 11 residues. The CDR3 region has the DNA TGCAGTGCTAGCCACGGAGCGGAGCAGTACTTC. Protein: CSASHGAEQYF.

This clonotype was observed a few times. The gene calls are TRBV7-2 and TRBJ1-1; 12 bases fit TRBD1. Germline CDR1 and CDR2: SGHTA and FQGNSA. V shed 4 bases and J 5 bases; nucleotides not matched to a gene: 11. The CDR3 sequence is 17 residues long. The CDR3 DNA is TGTGCCAGCAGCTGGTCCGGGACAGGGGGCTCGTGGACTGAAGCTTTCTTT. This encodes CASSWSGTGGSWTEAFF.

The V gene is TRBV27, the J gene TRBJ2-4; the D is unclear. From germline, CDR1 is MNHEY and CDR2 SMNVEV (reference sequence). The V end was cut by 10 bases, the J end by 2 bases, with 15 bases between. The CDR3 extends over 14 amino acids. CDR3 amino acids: CATRTALTKNIQYF. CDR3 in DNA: TGTGCCACCCGGACGGCGTTGACCAAAAACATTCAGTACTTC.

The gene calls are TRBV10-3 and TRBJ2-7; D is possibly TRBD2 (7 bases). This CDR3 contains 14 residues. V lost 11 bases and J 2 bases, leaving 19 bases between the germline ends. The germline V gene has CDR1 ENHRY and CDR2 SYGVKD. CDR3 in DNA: TGTGCCTCGAGGAAGGGAGGGGGGACCTACGAGCAGTACTTC. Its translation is CASRKGGGTYEQYF.

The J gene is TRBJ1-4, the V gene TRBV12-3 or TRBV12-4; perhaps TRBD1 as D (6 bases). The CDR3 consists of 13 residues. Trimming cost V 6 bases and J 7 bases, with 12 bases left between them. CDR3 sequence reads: CASSPLQGEKLFF. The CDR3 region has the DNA TGTGCCAGCAGCCCCCTACAGGGTGAAAAACTGTTTTTT.

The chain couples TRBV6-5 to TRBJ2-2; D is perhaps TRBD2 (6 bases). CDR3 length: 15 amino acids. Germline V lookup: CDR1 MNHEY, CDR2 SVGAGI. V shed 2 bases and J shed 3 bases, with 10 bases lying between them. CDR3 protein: CASSYGSGYTGELFF. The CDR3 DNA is TGTGCCAGCAGTTACGGTAGCGGTTACACCGGGGAGCTGTTTTTT.

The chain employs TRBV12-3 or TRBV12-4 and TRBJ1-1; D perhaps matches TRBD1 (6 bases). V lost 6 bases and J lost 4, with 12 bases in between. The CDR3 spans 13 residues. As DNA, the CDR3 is TGTGCCAGCAGCTACGGGACAAGCACTGAAGCTTTCTTT. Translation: CASSYGTSTEAFF.

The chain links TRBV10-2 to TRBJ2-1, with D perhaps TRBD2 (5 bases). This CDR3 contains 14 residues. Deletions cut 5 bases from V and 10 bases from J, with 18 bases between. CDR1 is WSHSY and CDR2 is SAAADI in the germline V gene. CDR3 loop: CASSFLPRRKEQFF. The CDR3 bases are TGCGCCAGCAGTTTTCTACCCAGGAGGAAGGAGCAGTTCTTC.

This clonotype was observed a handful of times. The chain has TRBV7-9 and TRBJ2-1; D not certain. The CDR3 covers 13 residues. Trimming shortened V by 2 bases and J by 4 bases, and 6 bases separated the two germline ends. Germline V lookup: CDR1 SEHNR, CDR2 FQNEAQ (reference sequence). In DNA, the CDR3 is TGTGCCAGCAGCTTAAGTCTTTACAATGAGCAGTTCTTC. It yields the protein CASSLSLYNEQFF.

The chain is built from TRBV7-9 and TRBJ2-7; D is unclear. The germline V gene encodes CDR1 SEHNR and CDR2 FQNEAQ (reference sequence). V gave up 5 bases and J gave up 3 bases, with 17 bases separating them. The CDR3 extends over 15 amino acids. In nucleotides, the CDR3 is TGTGCCAGCAGCAACACGCCCAATTTGGACTACGAGCAGTACTTC. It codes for CASSNTPNLDYEQYF.

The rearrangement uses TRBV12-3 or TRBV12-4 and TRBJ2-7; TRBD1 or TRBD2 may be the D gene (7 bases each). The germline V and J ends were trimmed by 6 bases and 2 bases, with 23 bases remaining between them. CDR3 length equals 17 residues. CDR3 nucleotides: TGTGCCAGCAGCGGGACAGTAGACTACGGGGGGCCCTACGAGCAGTACTTC. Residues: CASSGTVDYGGPYEQYF.

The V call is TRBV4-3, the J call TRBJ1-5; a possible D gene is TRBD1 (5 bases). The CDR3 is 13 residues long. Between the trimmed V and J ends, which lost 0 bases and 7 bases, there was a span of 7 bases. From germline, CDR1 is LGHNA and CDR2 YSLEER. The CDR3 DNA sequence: TGCGCCAGCAGCCAAGACAGGGAACAGCCCCAGCATTTT. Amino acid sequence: CASSQDREQPQHF.

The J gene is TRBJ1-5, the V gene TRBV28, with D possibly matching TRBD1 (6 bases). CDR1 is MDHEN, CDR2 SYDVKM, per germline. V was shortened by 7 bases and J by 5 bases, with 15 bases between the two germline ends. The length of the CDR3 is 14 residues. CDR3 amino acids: CASTSPQGHQPQHF. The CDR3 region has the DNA TGTGCCAGCACCTCCCCCCAGGGGCATCAGCCCCAGCATTTT.

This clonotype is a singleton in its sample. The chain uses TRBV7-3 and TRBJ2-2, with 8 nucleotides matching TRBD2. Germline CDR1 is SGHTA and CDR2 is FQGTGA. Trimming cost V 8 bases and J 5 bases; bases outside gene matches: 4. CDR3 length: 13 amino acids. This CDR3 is CASSTSVTGELFF. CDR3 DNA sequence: TGTGCCAGCTCGACTAGCGTGACCGGGGAGCTGTTTTTT.

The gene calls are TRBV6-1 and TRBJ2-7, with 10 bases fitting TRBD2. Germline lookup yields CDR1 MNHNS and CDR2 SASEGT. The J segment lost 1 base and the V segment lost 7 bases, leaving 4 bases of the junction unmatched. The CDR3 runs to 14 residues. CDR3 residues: CASTVLAGSYEQYF. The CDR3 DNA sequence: TGTGCCAGCACCGTACTAGCGGGGTCCTACGAGCAGTACTTC.

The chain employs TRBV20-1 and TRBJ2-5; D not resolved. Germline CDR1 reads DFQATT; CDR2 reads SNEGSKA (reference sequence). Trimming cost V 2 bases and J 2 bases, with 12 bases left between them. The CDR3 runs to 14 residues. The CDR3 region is CSARLGMAQETQYF. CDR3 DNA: TGCAGTGCTAGACTTGGGATGGCGCAAGAGACCCAGTACTTC.

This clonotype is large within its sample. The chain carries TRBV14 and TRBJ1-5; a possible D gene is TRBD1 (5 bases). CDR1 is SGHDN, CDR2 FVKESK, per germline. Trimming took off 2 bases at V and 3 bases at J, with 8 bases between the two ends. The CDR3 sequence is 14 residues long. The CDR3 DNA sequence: TGTGCCAGCAGCCAATGGGGGATCAATCAGCCCCAGCATTTT. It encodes CASSQWGINQPQHF. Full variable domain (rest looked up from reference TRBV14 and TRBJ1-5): EAGVTQFPSHSVIEKGQTVTLRCDPISGHDNLYWYRRVMGKEIKFLLHFVKESKQDESGMPNNRFLAERTGGTYSTLKVQPAELEDSGVYFCASSQWGINQPQHFGDGTRLSIL.

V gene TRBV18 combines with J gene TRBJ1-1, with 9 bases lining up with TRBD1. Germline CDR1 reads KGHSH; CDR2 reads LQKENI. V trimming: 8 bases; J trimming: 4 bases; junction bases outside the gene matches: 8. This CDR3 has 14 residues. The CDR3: CASKQGARVTEAFF. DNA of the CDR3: TGTGCCAGCAAACAGGGGGCGAGGGTCACTGAAGCTTTCTTT.

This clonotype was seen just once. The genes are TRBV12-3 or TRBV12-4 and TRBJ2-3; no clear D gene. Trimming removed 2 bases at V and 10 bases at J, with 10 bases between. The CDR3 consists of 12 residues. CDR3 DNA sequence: TGTGCCAGCAGTTTAATGGGATCATCGCAGTATTTT. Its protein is CASSLMGSSQYF.

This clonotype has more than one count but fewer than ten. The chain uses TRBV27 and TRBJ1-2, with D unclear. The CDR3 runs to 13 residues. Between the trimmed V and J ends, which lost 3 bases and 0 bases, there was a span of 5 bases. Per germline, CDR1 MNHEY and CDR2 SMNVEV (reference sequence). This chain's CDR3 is CASSFGANYGYTF. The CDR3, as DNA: TGTGCCAGCAGTTTTGGAGCTAACTATGGCTACACCTTC.

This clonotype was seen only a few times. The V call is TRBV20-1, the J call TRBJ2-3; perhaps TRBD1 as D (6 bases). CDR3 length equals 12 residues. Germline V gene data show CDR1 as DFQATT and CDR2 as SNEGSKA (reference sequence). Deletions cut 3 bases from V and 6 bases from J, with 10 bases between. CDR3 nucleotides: TGCAGTGCTAGTCTGAGGGGGGATACGCAGTATTTT. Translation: CSASLRGDTQYF.

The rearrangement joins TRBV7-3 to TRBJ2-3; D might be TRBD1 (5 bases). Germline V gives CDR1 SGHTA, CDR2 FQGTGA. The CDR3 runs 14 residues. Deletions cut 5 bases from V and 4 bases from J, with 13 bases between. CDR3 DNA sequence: TGTGCCAGCAGCCAGGGCAATGAGGCAGATACGCAGTATTTT. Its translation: CASSQGNEADTQYF.

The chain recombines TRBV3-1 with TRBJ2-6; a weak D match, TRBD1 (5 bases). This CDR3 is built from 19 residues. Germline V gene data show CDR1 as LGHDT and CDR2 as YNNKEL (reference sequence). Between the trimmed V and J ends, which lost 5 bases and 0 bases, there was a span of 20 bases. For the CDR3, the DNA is TGTGCCAGCAGCGAAGTGTCAGGGTCCGCCTTCTCTGGGGCCAACGTCCTGACTTTC. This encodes CASSEVSGSAFSGANVLTF.

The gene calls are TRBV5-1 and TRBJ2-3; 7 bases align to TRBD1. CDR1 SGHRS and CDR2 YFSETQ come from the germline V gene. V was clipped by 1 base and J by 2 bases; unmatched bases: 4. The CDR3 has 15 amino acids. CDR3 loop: CASSLLGQPTDTQYF. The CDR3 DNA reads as TGCGCCAGCAGCTTGTTGGGACAGCCCACAGATACGCAGTATTTT.

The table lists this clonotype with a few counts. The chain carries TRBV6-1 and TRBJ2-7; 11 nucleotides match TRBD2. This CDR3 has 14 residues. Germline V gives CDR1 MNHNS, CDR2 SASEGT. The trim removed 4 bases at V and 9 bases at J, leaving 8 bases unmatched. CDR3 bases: TGTGCCAGCAGTGGGACTAGCGGGCTTAACGGGCAGTACTTC. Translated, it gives CASSGTSGLNGQYF.

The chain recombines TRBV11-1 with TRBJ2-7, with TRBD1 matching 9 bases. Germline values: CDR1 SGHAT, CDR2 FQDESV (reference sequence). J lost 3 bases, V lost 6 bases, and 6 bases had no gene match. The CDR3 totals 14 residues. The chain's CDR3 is CASRRTGAIYEQYF. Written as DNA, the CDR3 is TGTGCCAGCAGGAGGACAGGGGCGATCTACGAGCAGTACTTC.

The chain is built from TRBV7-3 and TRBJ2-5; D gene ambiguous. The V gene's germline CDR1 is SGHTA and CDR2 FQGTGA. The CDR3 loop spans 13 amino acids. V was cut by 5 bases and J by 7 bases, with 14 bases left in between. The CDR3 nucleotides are TGTGCCAGCAGCCTGATGGCCTCGGGGACCCAGTACTTC. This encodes CASSLMASGTQYF.